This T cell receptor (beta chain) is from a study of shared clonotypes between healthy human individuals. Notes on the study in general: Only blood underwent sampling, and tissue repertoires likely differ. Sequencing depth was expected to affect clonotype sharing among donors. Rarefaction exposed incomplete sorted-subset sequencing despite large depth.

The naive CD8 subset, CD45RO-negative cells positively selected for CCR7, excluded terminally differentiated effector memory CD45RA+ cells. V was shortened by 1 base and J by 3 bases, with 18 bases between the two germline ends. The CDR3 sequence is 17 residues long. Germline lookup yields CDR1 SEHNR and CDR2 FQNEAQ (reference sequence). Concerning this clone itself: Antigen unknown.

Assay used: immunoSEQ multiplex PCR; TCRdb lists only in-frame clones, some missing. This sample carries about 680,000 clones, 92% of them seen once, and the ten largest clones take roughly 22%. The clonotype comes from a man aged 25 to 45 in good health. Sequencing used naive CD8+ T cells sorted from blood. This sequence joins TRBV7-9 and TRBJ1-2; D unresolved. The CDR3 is CASSLGSETPAYYGYTF. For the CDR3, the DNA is TGTGCCAGCAGCTTAGGTTCCGAGACTCCGGCCTACTATGGCTACACCTTC.